Below, 23 T cell receptor beta chains from the same sample are listed, as sequenced in a study of blood T cell repertoires in COVID-19. The assay was immunoSEQ multiplex PCR, and TCRdb's table has in-frame clones only and misses some. This table has 110,000 to 150,000 clones, approximately 88% appearing once. Sequencing was carried out using peripheral blood. These receptors all come from a woman between 45 and 60 years old with acute or convalescent COVID-19.

The genes are TRBV27 and TRBJ1-1, with D hard to call. The CDR3 spans 15 residues. Germline CDR1 is MNHEY and CDR2 is SMNVEV (reference sequence). Between the trimmed V and J ends, which lost 1 base and 3 bases, there was a span of 12 bases. The DNA for the CDR3 is TGTGCCAGCAGTTTATTTGCAGGCGTGGACACTGAAGCTTTCTTT. The encoded protein is CASSLFAGVDTEAFF.

The rearrangement uses TRBV7-6 and TRBJ1-4, with 10 bases that match TRBD1. CDR3 size: 17 residues. V lost 4 bases and J lost 0; bases outside the gene matches: 5. Per germline, CDR1 SGHVS and CDR2 FNYEAQ. In nucleotides, the CDR3 is TGTGCCAGCAGCTCGGGACAGGGGATTGCAACTAATGAAAAACTGTTTTTT. As protein: CASSSGQGIATNEKLFF.

The chain couples TRBV27 to TRBJ1-5, with 8 bases that match TRBD1. This CDR3 spans 17 amino acids. From germline, CDR1 is MNHEY and CDR2 SMNVEV (reference sequence). With V trimmed by 3 bases and J by 0 bases, 7 bases remained unmatched. CDR3 nucleotides: TGTGCCAGCAGTTTGGCAGGGGGCACCTATAGCAATCAGCCCCAGCATTTT. It codes for CASSLAGGTYSNQPQHF.

The chain combines TRBV7-6 with TRBJ2-3; 11 positions agree with TRBD2. The germline CDR1 and CDR2 sequences are SGHVS and FNYEAQ. This CDR3 contains 18 residues. Unmatched junction bases numbered 11, after V lost 3 bases and J lost 3 bases. The CDR3 loop is CASSFTSGGPGGTDTQYF. The CDR3 coding sequence is TGTGCCAGCAGCTTCACTAGCGGGGGACCAGGGGGGACAGATACGCAGTATTTT.

The rearrangement joins TRBV19 to TRBJ1-1, with D tentatively TRBD1 (5 bases). Trimming shortened V by 2 bases and J by 5 bases, and 12 bases separated the two germline ends. The germline V gene has CDR1 LNHDA and CDR2 SQIVND (reference sequence). The CDR3 has 14 amino acids. The CDR3 reads CASSIQGLMTEAFF. DNA of the CDR3: TGTGCCAGTAGTATACAGGGTCTGATGACTGAAGCTTTCTTT. The complete variable domain, with remaining parts taken from reference TRBV19 and TRBJ1-1, reads DGGITQSPKYLFRKEGQNVTLSCEQNLNHDAMYWYRQDPGQGLRLIYYSQIVNDFQKGDIAEGYSVSREKKESFPLTVTSAQKNPTAFYLCASSIQGLMTEAFFGQGTRLTVV.

This clone has just a few counts. This rearrangement joins TRBV14 to TRBJ1-1; D not resolved. Germline loops: CDR1 SGHDN, CDR2 FVKESK. The CDR3 has 15 residues. The germline V and J ends were trimmed by 4 bases and 0 bases, with 12 bases remaining between them. The DNA for the CDR3 is TGTGCCAGCAGCCCCGAAGAGGCTATGAACACTGAAGCTTTCTTT. This sequence encodes CASSPEEAMNTEAFF.

The chain combines TRBV27 with TRBJ2-3; D is perhaps TRBD2 (6 bases). Trimming took 3 bases from V and 5 from J, leaving 12 bases between them. The CDR3 has 14 amino acids. In germline, CDR1 is MNHEY, CDR2 SMNVEV (reference sequence). CDR3 DNA sequence: TGTGCCAGCAGTTTGGTGCGGGATAAAGATACGCAGTATTTT. Its protein product is CASSLVRDKDTQYF.

The rearrangement links TRBV27 to TRBJ1-1; possibly TRBD1 for D (6 bases). V lost 3 bases, J lost 6 bases, and 17 bases lay in between. The CDR3 has 15 amino acids. Germline values: CDR1 MNHEY, CDR2 SMNVEV (reference sequence). The CDR3 is CASSFIQGGKSEAFF. The CDR3 region has the DNA TGTGCCAGCAGTTTTATACAGGGTGGTAAGTCTGAAGCTTTCTTT.

The chain joins TRBV27 to TRBJ2-7; 7 bases line up with TRBD1. The V gene end was trimmed by 2 bases and the J gene end by 3 bases; junction bases not matched to a gene: 10. The CDR3 runs 16 residues. The germline V gene has CDR1 MNHEY and CDR2 SMNVEV (reference sequence). As DNA, the CDR3 is TGTGCCAGCAGTTTAGCCTCCGGGACAGCACACTACGAGCAGTACTTC. Encoded protein: CASSLASGTAHYEQYF.

This clone was seen a few times. The chain combines TRBV6-5 with TRBJ2-5; D gene unclear. This CDR3 has 14 amino acids. Trimming removed 7 bases at V and 4 bases at J, with 16 bases between. Germline lookup yields CDR1 MNHEY and CDR2 SVGAGI. This chain's CDR3 is CASTGTGLRETQYF. The DNA of the CDR3 is TGTGCCAGCACCGGAACCGGGTTGCGAGAGACCCAGTACTTC.

The chain is built from TRBV5-1 and TRBJ1-3, with TRBD1 matching 7 bases. The CDR3 spans 18 residues. V shed 0 bases, J shed 0 bases, and the junction held 9 bases outside the gene matches. Germline V gene data show CDR1 as SGHRS and CDR2 as YFSETQ. CDR3 protein: CASSLVAGGYPSGNTIYF. CDR3 bases: TGCGCCAGCAGCTTGGTCGCAGGGGGATACCCCTCTGGAAACACCATATATTTT.

The genes are TRBV5-4 and TRBJ1-4; 11 positions agree with TRBD1. The germline CDR1 and CDR2 sequences are SGHNT and YYREEE (reference sequence). The CDR3 has 14 residues. The trim removed 0 bases at V and 8 bases at J, leaving 0 bases unmatched. CDR3 sequence: CASSLGDRGEKLFF. The CDR3 bases are TGTGCCAGCAGCTTGGGGGACAGGGGGGAAAAACTGTTTTTT.

This clone has only one observation. This chain links TRBV7-2 with TRBJ2-3; 7 nucleotides agree with TRBD1. The germline V gene has CDR1 SGHTA and CDR2 FQGNSA. J gave up 3 bases and V 2 bases, and 5 bases lay outside the gene matches. The CDR3 totals 15 residues. This CDR3 is CASSLRGRQTDTQYF. The DNA for the CDR3 is TGTGCCAGCAGCTTAAGGGGGCGCCAGACAGATACGCAGTATTTT.

The chain has TRBV2 and TRBJ2-5; the D is unclear. CDR1 and CDR2 (germline): SNHLY, FYNNEI. The CDR3 runs 15 residues. The ends were cut back, 1 base at V and 2 bases at J, with 11 bases in the middle. The CDR3 DNA follows: TGTGCCAGCAGTGAAGGGGTTATCGGGCAAGAGACCCAGTACTTC. It is translated as CASSEGVIGQETQYF.

The chain employs TRBV13 and TRBJ1-2; D not certain. Trimming removed 2 bases at V and 3 bases at J, with 4 bases between. Germline values: CDR1 PRHDT, CDR2 FYEKMQ (reference sequence). CDR3 length: 12 amino acids. The chain's CDR3 is CASSLQDYGYTF. In DNA form, the CDR3 reads TGTGCCAGCAGCTTACAGGACTATGGCTACACCTTC. Combining the CDR3 with reference TRBV13 and TRBJ1-2 gives the whole variable domain AAGVIQSPRHLIKEKRETATLKCYPIPRHDTVYWYQQGPGQDPQFLISFYEKMQSDKGSIPDRFSAQQFSDYHSELNMSSLELGDSALYFCASSLQDYGYTFGSGTRLTVV.

DNA for the CDR3: TGTGCCAGCAGCCCGTGGGAGGATTCACCCCTCCACTTT. It encodes CASSPWEDSPLHF. The V gene is TRBV14, the J gene TRBJ1-6; D remains ambiguous. V was pared by 4 bases and J by 8 bases, with 9 bases between. This CDR3 has 13 amino acids. Germline V gene data show CDR1 as SGHDN and CDR2 as FVKESK.

This clone was counted only a few times. The rearrangement uses TRBV19 and TRBJ1-5; the match to TRBD1 covers 8 bases. CDR3 length equals 15 residues. V lost 1 base and J lost 6; bases outside the gene matches: 5. Germline V gene sequence: CDR1 LNHDA, CDR2 SQIVND (reference sequence). CDR3 sequence: CASSIGTGLSQPQHF. CDR3 coding DNA: TGTGCCAGTAGTATAGGGACAGGGCTATCTCAGCCCCAGCATTTT.

This chain connects TRBV30 to TRBJ1-2, with 8 positions matching TRBD1. The CDR3 runs to 12 residues. The V gene's germline CDR1 is GTSNPN and CDR2 SVGIG (reference sequence). J lost 8 bases, V lost 1 base, and 3 bases had no gene match. CDR3 region: CAWSGTGYGYTF. The CDR3 DNA reads as TGTGCCTGGAGTGGGACAGGGTACGGCTACACCTTC.

J is TRBJ2-7 and V is TRBV19, with D perhaps matching TRBD1 (6 bases). Trimming left V 5 bases short and J 0 bases short, with 8 bases between. The CDR3 covers 13 residues. Germline CDR1 and CDR2: LNHDA and SQIVND (reference sequence). Here the CDR3 DNA reads TGTGCCAGTAGTTGGACAGACTCCTACGAGCAGTACTTC. It encodes CASSWTDSYEQYF. Combining the CDR3 with reference TRBV19 and TRBJ2-7 gives the whole variable domain DGGITQSPKYLFRKEGQNVTLSCEQNLNHDAMYWYRQDPGQGLRLIYYSQIVNDFQKGDIAEGYSVSREKKESFPLTVTSAQKNPTAFYLCASSWTDSYEQYFGPGTRLTVT.

The chain employs TRBV5-6 and TRBJ2-7; TRBD2 might be the D (6 bases). Germline loops: CDR1 SGHDT, CDR2 YYEEEE. CDR3 length: 14 residues. The ends were cut back, 2 bases at V and 1 base at J, with 10 bases in the middle. The CDR3 is CASSFFSGSYEQYF. The CDR3, as DNA: TGTGCCAGCAGCTTCTTTAGCGGATCCTACGAGCAGTACTTC. The whole variable domain, filled in from reference TRBV5-6 and TRBJ2-7, reads DAGVTQSPTHLIKTRGQQVTLRCSPKSGHDTVSWYQQALGQGPQFIFQYYEEEERQRGNFPDRFSGHQFPNYSSELNVNALLLGDSALYLCASSFFSGSYEQYFGPGTRLTVT.

V usage is TRBV24-1 and J usage is TRBJ2-3; D gene ambiguous. Germline CDR1 and CDR2: KGHDR and SFDVKD. The CDR3 loop spans 15 amino acids. Trimming removed 4 bases at V and 2 bases at J, with 12 bases between. The CDR3 DNA follows: TGTGCCACCAGTGAGAGTAGCTCACCCACAGATACGCAGTATTTT. Translated, it gives CATSESSSPTDTQYF.

The chain employs TRBV7-9 and TRBJ1-1; tentatively, D is TRBD1 (5 bases). Germline assignment: CDR1 SEHNR and CDR2 FQNEAQ (reference sequence). CDR3 size: 13 residues. The germline V and J ends were trimmed by 1 base and 12 bases, with 15 bases remaining between them. The CDR3 bases are TGTGCCAGCAGCTTAGAGGGGCCTATCCGGACTTTCTTT. Translated, it gives CASSLEGPIRTFF.

The J gene is TRBJ2-7, the V gene TRBV24-1; D might be TRBD1 (6 bases). The CDR3 runs 14 residues. V was pared by 2 bases and J by 3 bases, with 10 bases between. Germline V gene sequence: CDR1 KGHDR, CDR2 SFDVKD. CDR3 in amino acids: CATSDSDRIYEQYF. For the CDR3, the DNA is TGTGCCACCAGTGATTCGGACAGAATCTACGAGCAGTACTTC.